This entry describes one T cell receptor beta chain. This entry is derived from a study of shared clonotypes between healthy human individuals. Data came from immunoSEQ multiplex PCR; TCRdb stores just in-frame clones and leaves some out. The data show 2 million to 2.5 million clones, more than 85% seen once. Sequenced material: naive CD4+ T cells from PBMCs. This sample's subset: CD45RA+ positively selected. The source of this sequence is a man between 18 and 29 years old in good health. Some clones in this sample may be carry-over from other donors' samples.

Here the CDR3 DNA reads TGTGCCAGCTCACCCCGGGACAGGTCTCAGCCCCAGCATTTT. It codes for CASSPRDRSQPQHF. V gene TRBV18 combines with J gene TRBJ1-5; 8 bases map to TRBD1. In germline, CDR1 is KGHSH, CDR2 LQKENI. V gave up 3 bases and J gave up 6 bases; unmatched junction bases: 4. CDR3 length: 14 amino acids.